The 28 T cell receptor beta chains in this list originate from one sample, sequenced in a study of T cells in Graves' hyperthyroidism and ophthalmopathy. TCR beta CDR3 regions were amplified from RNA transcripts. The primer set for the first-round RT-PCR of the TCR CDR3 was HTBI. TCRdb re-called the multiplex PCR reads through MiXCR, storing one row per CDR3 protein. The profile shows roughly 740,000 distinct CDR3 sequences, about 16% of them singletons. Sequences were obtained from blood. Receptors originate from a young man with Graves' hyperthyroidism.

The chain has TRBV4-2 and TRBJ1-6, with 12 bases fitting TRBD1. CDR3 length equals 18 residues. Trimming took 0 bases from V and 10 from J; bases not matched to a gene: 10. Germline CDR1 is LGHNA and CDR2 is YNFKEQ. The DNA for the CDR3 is TGTGCCAGCAGCCAAGATCTCGGGACAGGGGGCGCAAAATCACCCCTCCACTTT. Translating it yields CASSQDLGTGGAKSPLHF.

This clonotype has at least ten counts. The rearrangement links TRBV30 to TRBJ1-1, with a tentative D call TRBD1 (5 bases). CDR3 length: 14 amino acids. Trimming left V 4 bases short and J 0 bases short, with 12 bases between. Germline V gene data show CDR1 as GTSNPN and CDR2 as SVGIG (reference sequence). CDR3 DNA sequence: TGTGCCTGGAATCCGGGACTGATGAACACTGAAGCTTTCTTT. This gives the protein CAWNPGLMNTEAFF.

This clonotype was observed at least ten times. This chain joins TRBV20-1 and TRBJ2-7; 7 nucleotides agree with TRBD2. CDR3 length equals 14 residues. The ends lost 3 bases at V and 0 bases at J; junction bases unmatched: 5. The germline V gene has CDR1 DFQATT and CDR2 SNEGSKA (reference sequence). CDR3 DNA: TGCAGTGCTAGGTTGCGGGAGAGCTCCTACGAGCAGTACTTC. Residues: CSARLRESSYEQYF.

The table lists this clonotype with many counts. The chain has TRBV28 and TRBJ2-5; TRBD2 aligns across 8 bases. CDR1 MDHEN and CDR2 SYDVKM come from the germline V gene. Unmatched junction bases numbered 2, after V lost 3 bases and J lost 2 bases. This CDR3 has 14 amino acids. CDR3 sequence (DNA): TGTGCCAGCAGTTTGACTAGCGCACAAGAGACCCAGTACTTC. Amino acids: CASSLTSAQETQYF.

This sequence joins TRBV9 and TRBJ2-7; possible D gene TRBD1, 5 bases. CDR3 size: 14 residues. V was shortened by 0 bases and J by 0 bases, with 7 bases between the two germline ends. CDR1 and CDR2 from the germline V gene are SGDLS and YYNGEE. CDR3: CASSVADSSYEQYF. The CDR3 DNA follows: TGTGCCAGCAGCGTAGCTGACAGCTCCTACGAGCAGTACTTC.

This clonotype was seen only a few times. The CDR3 nucleotides are TGTGCCAGCAGGCGCAACAGAAACACTGAAGCTTTCTTT. It translates to CASRRNRNTEAFF. This chain connects TRBV2 to TRBJ1-1; D gene unclear. This CDR3 has 13 amino acids. Germline assignment: CDR1 SNHLY and CDR2 FYNNEI. V was pared by 6 bases and J by 2 bases, with 10 bases between.

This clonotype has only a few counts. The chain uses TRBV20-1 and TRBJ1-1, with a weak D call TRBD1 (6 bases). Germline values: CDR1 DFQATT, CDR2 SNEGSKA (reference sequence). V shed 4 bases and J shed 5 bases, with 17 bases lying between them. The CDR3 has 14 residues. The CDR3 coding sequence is TGCAGTGCTATAAATTCCAGGGGTGGAACTGAAGCTTTCTTT. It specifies CSAINSRGGTEAFF.

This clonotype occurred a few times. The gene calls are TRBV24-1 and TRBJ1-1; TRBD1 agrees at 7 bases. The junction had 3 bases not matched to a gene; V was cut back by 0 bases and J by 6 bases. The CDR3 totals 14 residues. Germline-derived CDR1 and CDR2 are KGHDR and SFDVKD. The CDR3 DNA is TGTGCCACCAGTGATTTGAGGGGGCGACCTGAAGCTTTCTTT. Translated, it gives CATSDLRGRPEAFF.

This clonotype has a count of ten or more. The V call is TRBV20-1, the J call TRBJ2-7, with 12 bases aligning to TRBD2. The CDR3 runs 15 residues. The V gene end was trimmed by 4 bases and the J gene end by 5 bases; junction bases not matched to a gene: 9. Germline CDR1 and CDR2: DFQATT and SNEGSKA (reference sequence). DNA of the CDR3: TGCAGTGCTACCCCGACTAGCGGGAGTGTTCACGAGCAGTACTTC. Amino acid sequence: CSATPTSGSVHEQYF.

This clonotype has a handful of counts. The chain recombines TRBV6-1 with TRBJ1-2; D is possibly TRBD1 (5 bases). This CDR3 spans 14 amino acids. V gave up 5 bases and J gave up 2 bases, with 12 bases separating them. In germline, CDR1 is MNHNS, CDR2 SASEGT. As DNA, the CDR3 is TGTGCCAGCAGTTATTACCGGGGGAACTATGGCTACACCTTC. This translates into CASSYYRGNYGYTF.

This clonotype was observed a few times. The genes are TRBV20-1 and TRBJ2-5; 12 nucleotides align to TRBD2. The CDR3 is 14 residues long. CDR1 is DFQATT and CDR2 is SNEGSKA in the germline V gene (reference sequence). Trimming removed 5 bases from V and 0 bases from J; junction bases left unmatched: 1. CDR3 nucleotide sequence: TGCAGTGCTGGGACTAGCGGGTACCAAGAGACCCAGTACTTC. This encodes CSAGTSGYQETQYF.

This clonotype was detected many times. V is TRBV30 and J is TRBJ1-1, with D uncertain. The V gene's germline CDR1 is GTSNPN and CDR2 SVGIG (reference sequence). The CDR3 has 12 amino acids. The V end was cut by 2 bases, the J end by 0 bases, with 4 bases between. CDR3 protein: CAWSKMNTEAFF. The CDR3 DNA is TGTGCCTGGAGTAAGATGAACACTGAAGCTTTCTTT.

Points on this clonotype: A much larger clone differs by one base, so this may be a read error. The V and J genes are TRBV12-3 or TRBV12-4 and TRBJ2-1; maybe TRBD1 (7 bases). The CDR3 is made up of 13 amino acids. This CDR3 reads CAIRGDVYNEQSF. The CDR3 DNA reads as TGTGCCATCAGGGGGGACGTCTACAATGAGCAGTCCTTC.

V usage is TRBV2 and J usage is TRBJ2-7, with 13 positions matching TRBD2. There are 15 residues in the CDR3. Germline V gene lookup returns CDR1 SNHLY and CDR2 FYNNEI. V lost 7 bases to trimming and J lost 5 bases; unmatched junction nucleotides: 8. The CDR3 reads CASNLPGLAGNEQYF. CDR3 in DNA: TGTGCCAGCAATCTACCGGGACTAGCGGGAAACGAGCAGTACTTC.

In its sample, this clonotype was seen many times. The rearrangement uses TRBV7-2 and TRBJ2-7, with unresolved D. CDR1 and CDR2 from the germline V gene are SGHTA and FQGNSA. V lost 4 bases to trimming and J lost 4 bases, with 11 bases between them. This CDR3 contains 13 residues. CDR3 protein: CASSSQPLYEQYF. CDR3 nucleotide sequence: TGTGCCAGCAGCTCACAACCCCTATACGAGCAGTACTTC.

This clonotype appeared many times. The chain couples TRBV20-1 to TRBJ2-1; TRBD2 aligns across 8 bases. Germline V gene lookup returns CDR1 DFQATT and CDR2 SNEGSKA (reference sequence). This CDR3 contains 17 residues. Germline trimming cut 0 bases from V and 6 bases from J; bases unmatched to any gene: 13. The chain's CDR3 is CSARDPLAGTDLNEQFF. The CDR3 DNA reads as TGCAGTGCTAGAGATCCCTTAGCGGGAACTGACCTCAATGAGCAGTTCTTC.

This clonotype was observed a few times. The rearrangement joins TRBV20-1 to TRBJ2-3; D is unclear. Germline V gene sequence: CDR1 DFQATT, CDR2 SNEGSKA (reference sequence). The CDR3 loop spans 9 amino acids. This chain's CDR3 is CHSTDTQYF. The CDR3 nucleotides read TGCCATAGCACAGATACGCAGTATTTT.

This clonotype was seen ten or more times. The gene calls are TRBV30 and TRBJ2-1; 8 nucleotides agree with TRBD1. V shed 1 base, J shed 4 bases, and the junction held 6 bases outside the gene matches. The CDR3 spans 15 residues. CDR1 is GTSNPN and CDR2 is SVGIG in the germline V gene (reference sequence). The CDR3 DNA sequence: TGTGCCTGGAGTGATCCGGGACAGGATTACAATGAGCAGTTCTTC. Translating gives CAWSDPGQDYNEQFF. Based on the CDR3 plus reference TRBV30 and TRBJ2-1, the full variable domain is SQTIHQWPATLVQPVGSPLSLECTVEGTSNPNLYWYRQAAGRGLQLLFYSVGIGQISSEVPQNLSASRPQDRQFILSSKKLLLSDSGFYLCAWSDPGQDYNEQFFGPGTRLTVL.

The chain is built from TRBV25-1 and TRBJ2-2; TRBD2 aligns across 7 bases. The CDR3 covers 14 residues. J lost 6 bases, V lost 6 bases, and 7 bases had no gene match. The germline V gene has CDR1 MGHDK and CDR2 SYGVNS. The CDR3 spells CASRGGGQAGELFF. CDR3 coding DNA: TGTGCCAGCAGGGGGGGAGGGCAAGCCGGGGAGCTGTTTTTT. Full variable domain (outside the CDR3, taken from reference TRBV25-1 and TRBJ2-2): EADIYQTPRYLVIGTGKKITLECSQTMGHDKMYWYQQDPGMELHLIHYSYGVNSTEKGDLSSESTVSRIRTEHFPLTLESARPSHTSQYLCASRGGGQAGELFFGEGSRLTVL.

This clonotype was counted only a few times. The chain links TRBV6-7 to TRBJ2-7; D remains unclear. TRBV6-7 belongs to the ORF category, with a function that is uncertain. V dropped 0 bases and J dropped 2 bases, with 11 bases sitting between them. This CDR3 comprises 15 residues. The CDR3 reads CASSYSTGMAYEQYF. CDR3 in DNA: TGTGCCAGCAGTTACTCGACCGGAATGGCCTACGAGCAGTACTTC.

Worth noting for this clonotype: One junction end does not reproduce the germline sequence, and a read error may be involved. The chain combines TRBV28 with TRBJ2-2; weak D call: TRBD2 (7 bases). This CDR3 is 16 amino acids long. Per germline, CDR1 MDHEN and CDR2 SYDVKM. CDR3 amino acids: CASSTWEGGSTGELLF. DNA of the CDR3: TGTGCCAGCAGTACCTGGGAGGGGGGTTCGACCGGGGAGCTGCTTTTT.

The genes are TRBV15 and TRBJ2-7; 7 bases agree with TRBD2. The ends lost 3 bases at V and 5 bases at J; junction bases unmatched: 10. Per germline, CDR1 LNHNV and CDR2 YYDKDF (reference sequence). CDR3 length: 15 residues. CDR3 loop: CATSSERGGNHEQYF. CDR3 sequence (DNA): TGTGCCACCAGCAGCGAGCGGGGTGGGAACCACGAGCAGTACTTC.

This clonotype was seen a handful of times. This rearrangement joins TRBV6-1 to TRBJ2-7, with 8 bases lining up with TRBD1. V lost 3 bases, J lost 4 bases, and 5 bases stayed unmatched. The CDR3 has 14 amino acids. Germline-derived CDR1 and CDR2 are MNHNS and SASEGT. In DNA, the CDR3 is TGTGCCAGCAGTGATAGGACAGGGCCGTACGAGCAGTACTTC. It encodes CASSDRTGPYEQYF.

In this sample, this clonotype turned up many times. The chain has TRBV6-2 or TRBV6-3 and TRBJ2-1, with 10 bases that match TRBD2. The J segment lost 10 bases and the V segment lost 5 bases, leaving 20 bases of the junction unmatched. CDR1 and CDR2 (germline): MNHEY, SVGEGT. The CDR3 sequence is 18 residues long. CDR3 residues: CASSTSKLAGQNWDEQFF. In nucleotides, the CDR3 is TGTGCCAGCAGTACCTCGAAACTAGCGGGGCAAAATTGGGACGAGCAGTTCTTC.

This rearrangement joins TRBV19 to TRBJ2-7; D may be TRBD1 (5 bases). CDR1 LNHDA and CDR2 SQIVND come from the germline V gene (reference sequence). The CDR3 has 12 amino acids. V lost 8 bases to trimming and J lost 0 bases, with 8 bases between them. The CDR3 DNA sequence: TGTGCCAGTGCAGGGTTCTCCTACGAGCAGTACTTC. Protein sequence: CASAGFSYEQYF.

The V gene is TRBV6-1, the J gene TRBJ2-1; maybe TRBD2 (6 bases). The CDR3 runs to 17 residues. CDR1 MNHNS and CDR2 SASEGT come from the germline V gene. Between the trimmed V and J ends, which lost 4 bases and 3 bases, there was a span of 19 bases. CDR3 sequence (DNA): TGTGCCAGCAGTGGACACAGCGGCGGGACTTTCTACAATGAGCAGTTCTTC. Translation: CASSGHSGGTFYNEQFF.

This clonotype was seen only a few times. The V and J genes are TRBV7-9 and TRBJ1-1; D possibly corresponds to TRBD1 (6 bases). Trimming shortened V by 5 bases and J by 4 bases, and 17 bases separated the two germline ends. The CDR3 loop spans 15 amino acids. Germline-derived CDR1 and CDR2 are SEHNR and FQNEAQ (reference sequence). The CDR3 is CASSKEGGRRTEAFF. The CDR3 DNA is TGTGCCAGCAGCAAAGAGGGGGGGCGGCGCACTGAAGCTTTCTTT. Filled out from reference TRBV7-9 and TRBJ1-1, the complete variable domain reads DTGVSQNPRHKITKRGQNVTFRCDPISEHNRLYWYRQTLGQGPEFLTYFQNEAQLEKSRLLSDRFSAERPKGSFSTLEIQRTEQGDSAMYLCASSKEGGRRTEAFFGQGTRLTVV.

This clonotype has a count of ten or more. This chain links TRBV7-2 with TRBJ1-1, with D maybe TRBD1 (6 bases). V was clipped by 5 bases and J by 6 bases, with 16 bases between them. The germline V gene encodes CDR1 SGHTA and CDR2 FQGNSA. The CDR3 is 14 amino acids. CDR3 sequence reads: CASSLRGGRSEAFF. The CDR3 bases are TGTGCCAGCAGCCTCCGAGGGGGGAGGTCTGAAGCTTTCTTT.